The 21 T cell receptor beta chains in this list originate from one sample, sequenced in a study of beta chain features in type 1 diabetes. Study findings and constraints: Type 1 diabetes patients had moderately but significantly shorter TCRB CDR3s in all four CD4+ subsets.

The authors reverse transcribed all of the isolated RNA, so sequencing captured expressed TCRB transcripts. The repertoire was sequenced with immunoSEQ multiplex PCR; TCRdb's copy has only in-frame clones and lacks some. The data hold about 340,000 clones, with approximately 15% observed a single time. Their antigens remain unidentified. The sequencing sample was made of naive CD4+ T cells from blood. Source of these receptors: a woman between 18 and 30 years old with type 1 diabetes.

The sample holds a few counts of this clone. The chain uses TRBV28 and TRBJ2-1; 15 bases align to TRBD2. The trim removed 6 bases at V and 3 bases at J, leaving 6 bases unmatched. This CDR3 has 17 amino acids. Germline CDR1 reads MDHEN; CDR2 reads SYDVKM. The CDR3 loop reads CASRGLAGGRGYNEQFF. CDR3 coding DNA: TGTGCCAGCAGAGGACTAGCGGGAGGGCGAGGCTACAATGAGCAGTTCTTC.

This clone has just a few counts. The rearrangement links TRBV4-1 to TRBJ1-1; 7 bases agree with TRBD1. Germline V gene sequence: CDR1 MGHRA, CDR2 YSYEKL. V lost 1 base to trimming and J lost 0 bases; unmatched junction nucleotides: 5. The CDR3 runs 16 residues. The CDR3 region is CASSQGSTGVNTEAFF. CDR3 sequence (DNA): TGCGCCAGCAGCCAAGGGAGCACAGGGGTGAACACTGAAGCTTTCTTT.

This clone was seen more than once but under ten times. The chain recombines TRBV4-1 with TRBJ2-1, with 11 bases that match TRBD2. CDR3 length: 15 amino acids. V gave up 4 bases and J gave up 7 bases; unmatched junction bases: 6. Germline CDR1 is MGHRA and CDR2 is YSYEKL. In DNA, the CDR3 is TGCGCCAGCAGCCCTCTGGGACTAGCGGTTAATGAGCAGTTCTTC. This encodes CASSPLGLAVNEQFF.

The chain links TRBV28 to TRBJ1-2; 10 bases align to TRBD1. The germline V gene has CDR1 MDHEN and CDR2 SYDVKM. The CDR3 has 13 residues. With V trimmed by 8 bases and J by 4 bases, 4 bases remained unmatched. This CDR3 is CASGDRGPYGYTF. The CDR3 DNA is TGTGCCAGCGGAGACAGGGGGCCCTATGGCTACACCTTC.

The gene calls are TRBV2 and TRBJ2-5; 10 positions agree with TRBD2. From germline, CDR1 is SNHLY and CDR2 FYNNEI. J lost 7 bases, V lost 3 bases, and 2 bases had no gene match. The CDR3 totals 13 residues. The CDR3 region is CASSDLAGGTQYF. The CDR3 DNA reads TGTGCCAGCAGTGATTTAGCGGGAGGGACCCAGTACTTC. Drawing the rest from reference TRBV2 and TRBJ2-5, the complete variable domain is EPEVTQTPSHQVTQMGQEVILRCVPISNHLYFYWYRQILGQKVEFLVSFYNNEISEKSEIFDDQFSVERPDGSNFTLKIRSTKLEDSAMYFCASSDLAGGTQYFGPGTRLLVL.

The CDR3 region has the DNA TGTGCCAGCAGCTTAGGCCCCCGCGAGCCCGATAACACCGGGGAGCTGTTTTTT. It encodes CASSLGPREPDNTGELFF. V gene TRBV11-3 combines with J gene TRBJ2-2; no definite D call. Germline V gene lookup returns CDR1 SGHNT and CDR2 YENEEA. The CDR3 runs to 18 residues. V dropped 1 base and J dropped 2 bases, with 17 bases sitting between them.

The chain has TRBV5-1 and TRBJ1-1, with 8 bases lining up with TRBD1. CDR3 length: 15 amino acids. CDR1 SGHRS and CDR2 YFSETQ come from the germline V gene. With V trimmed by 2 bases and J by 5 bases, 8 bases remained unmatched. The CDR3 bases are TGCGCCAGCAGCTTCGGGACAGGTTTTACTACTGAAGCTTTCTTT. Translation gives CASSFGTGFTTEAFF.

In regard to this clone: At one of its ends the junction is not consistent with the germline gene, which may arise from a read error. The V and J genes are TRBV5-6 and TRBJ1-1, with D unresolved. The germline CDR1 and CDR2 sequences are SGHDT and YYEEEE. There are 14 residues in the CDR3. CDR3 protein: CASRLAGRNTEAFF. For the CDR3, the DNA is TGTGCCAGCAGATTGGCAGGTAGAAACACTGAAGCTTTCTTT.

Only a few counts were recorded for this clone. The chain employs TRBV7-9 and TRBJ2-1; TRBD2 agrees at 10 bases. CDR1 is SEHNR and CDR2 is FQNEAQ in the germline V gene (reference sequence). There are 15 residues in the CDR3. J was trimmed by 1 base and V by 5 bases; bases with no gene match: 2. The CDR3 nucleotides read TGTGCCAGCAGCCTACTAGCGGGGTCCTACAATGAGCAGTTCTTC. Translating it yields CASSLLAGSYNEQFF.

V is TRBV28 and J is TRBJ1-1; 8 nucleotides match TRBD1. Losses at the gene ends were 6 bases for V and 1 base for J; bases not matched to a gene: 4. Germline V gene sequence: CDR1 MDHEN, CDR2 SYDVKM. CDR3 size: 14 residues. The CDR3 here is CASRGGQGNTEAFF. The CDR3 DNA is TGTGCCAGCAGGGGCGGACAGGGGAACACTGAAGCTTTCTTT.

This clone has only a few counts. The CDR3: CSVGTGDEKLFF. The CDR3 coding sequence is TGCAGCGTAGGGACAGGGGATGAAAAACTGTTTTTT. This chain links TRBV29-1 with TRBJ1-4, with 10 bases lining up with TRBD1. Germline lookup yields CDR1 SQVTM and CDR2 ANQGSEA. The CDR3 runs 12 residues. V shed 6 bases and J 6 bases; nucleotides not matched to a gene: 1.

A few counts support this clone. The V and J genes are TRBV19 and TRBJ2-5, with 8 bases aligning to TRBD1. Germline loops: CDR1 LNHDA, CDR2 SQIVND (reference sequence). This CDR3 spans 15 amino acids. V trimming: 5 bases; J trimming: 5 bases; junction bases outside the gene matches: 10. As DNA, the CDR3 is TGTGCCAGTAGTTCGGAGCAGGGGGCATGGGAGACCCAGTACTTC. Amino acid sequence: CASSSEQGAWETQYF.

The chain combines TRBV11-2 with TRBJ2-2, with a possible D match to TRBD1 (5 bases). Germline CDR1 is SGHAT and CDR2 is FQNNGV. V dropped 6 bases and J dropped 5 bases, with 10 bases sitting between them. The CDR3 spans 13 residues. CDR3 in amino acids: CASRPQGTGELFF. The CDR3 coding sequence is TGTGCCAGCAGACCTCAGGGAACCGGGGAGCTGTTTTTT.

This clone turned up a few times. J is TRBJ2-7 and V is TRBV7-9; D possibly matches TRBD1 or TRBD2 (5 bases each). This CDR3 region has 13 residues. The germline gives CDR1 SEHNR, CDR2 FQNEAQ (reference sequence). V was pared by 2 bases and J by 6 bases, with 11 bases between. The CDR3 here is CASSLFAGGEQYV. In DNA form, the CDR3 reads TGTGCCAGCAGCTTATTTGCTGGGGGCGAGCAGTACGTC.

The V call is TRBV29-1, the J call TRBJ2-2, with 9 positions matching TRBD1. The CDR3 covers 14 residues. V shed 4 bases, J shed 4 bases, and the junction held 4 bases outside the gene matches. CDR1 is SQVTM and CDR2 is ANQGSEA in the germline V gene. For the CDR3, the DNA is TGCAGCGTTGCGGACAGGGGCAGCACCGGGGAGCTGTTTTTT. This encodes CSVADRGSTGELFF.

This clone appeared a few times. The chain links TRBV7-9 to TRBJ2-1, with TRBD1 matching 7 bases. In germline, CDR1 is SEHNR, CDR2 FQNEAQ (reference sequence). Trimming took 4 bases from V and 8 from J; bases not matched to a gene: 8. This CDR3 comprises 14 residues. The CDR3 nucleotides read TGTGCCAGCAGCTGGGGACAGAGCCTAGATGAGCAGTTCTTC. The encoded protein is CASSWGQSLDEQFF. The full variable domain, completed using reference TRBV7-9 and TRBJ2-1, is DTGVSQNPRHKITKRGQNVTFRCDPISEHNRLYWYRQTLGQGPEFLTYFQNEAQLEKSRLLSDRFSAERPKGSFSTLEIQRTEQGDSAMYLCASSWGQSLDEQFFGPGTRLTVL.

V usage is TRBV2 and J usage is TRBJ2-1, with a tentative D call TRBD1 (5 bases). CDR1 SNHLY and CDR2 FYNNEI come from the germline V gene. V was shortened by 3 bases and J by 0 bases, with 12 bases between the two germline ends. The CDR3 totals 16 residues. The CDR3 sequence is CASSDGDRGSYNEQFF. The CDR3 DNA is TGTGCCAGCAGTGATGGTGACAGAGGCTCCTACAATGAGCAGTTCTTC.

This clone occurred a few times. J is TRBJ2-3 and V is TRBV5-4, with D maybe TRBD2 (5 bases). V was pared by 5 bases and J by 0 bases, with 19 bases between. CDR3 length equals 17 residues. The germline CDR1 and CDR2 sequences are SGHNT and YYREEE (reference sequence). The CDR3 DNA is TGTGCCAGCAGGTCTGGAGGCGGCGCCTATAGCACAGATACGCAGTATTTT. Its translation: CASRSGGGAYSTDTQYF.

This clone came up a few times. V gene TRBV15 combines with J gene TRBJ2-5; D is possibly TRBD2 (5 bases). V gave up 5 bases and J gave up 3 bases, with 22 bases separating them. From germline, CDR1 is LNHNV and CDR2 YYDKDF (reference sequence). This CDR3 has 17 residues. The CDR3 region has the DNA TGTGCCACCAGCGACTGGATGGATAGGACGGGGAAAGAGACCCAGTACTTC. It translates to CATSDWMDRTGKETQYF.

V and J are TRBV5-1 and TRBJ2-2, with D hard to call. V lost 1 base and J lost 0, with 7 bases in between. The CDR3 is 15 residues long. The germline gives CDR1 SGHRS, CDR2 YFSETQ. This CDR3 reads CASSLTVANTGELFF. CDR3 in DNA: TGCGCCAGCAGCTTGACGGTAGCGAACACCGGGGAGCTGTTTTTT.

The V gene is TRBV5-5, the J gene TRBJ2-1; 7 bases agree with TRBD2. CDR1 and CDR2 (germline): SGHKS, YYEKEE (reference sequence). The CDR3 contains 15 residues. The trim removed 6 bases at V and 2 bases at J, leaving 8 bases unmatched. CDR3 bases: TGTGCCAGCACCATTCTAGCGGTCGCCTACAATGAGCAGTTCTTC. It specifies CASTILAVAYNEQFF.